This T cell receptor (beta chain) was captured in a study of T cell clusters in autoimmune cytopenias. TRB rearrangements were amplified by touch-down multiplex PCR with mixed TRB-A/B primers. TCRdb re-called the multiplex PCR reads and shows each CDR3 protein once, DNA omitted. Its clone listing holds some 6,200 distinct CDR3 sequences. Germline V lookup: CDR1 LNHDA, CDR2 SQIVND (reference sequence). The CDR3 extends over 14 amino acids. Study-level findings and limits: No experiment has yet validated the function of the T cell clusters defined in silico.

Frequency places this clonotype as medium-sized. Its target is unknown. Each sample's input was 250 ng genomic DNA, 30,000 to 45,000 genome equivalents. This rearrangement joins TRBV19 to TRBJ2-7. The sequenced material came from peripheral blood. The sequence derives from a human donor with an autoimmune cytopenia or autoimmune hepatitis (not recorded which). The CDR3 here is CASSIGGRPYEQYF. The full variable domain, with the rest looked up from reference TRBV19 and TRBJ2-7, is DGGITQSPKYLFRKEGQNVTLSCEQNLNHDAMYWYRQDPGQGLRLIYYSQIVNDFQKGDIAEGYSVSREKKESFPLTVTSAQKNPTAFYLCASSIGGRPYEQYFGPGTRLTVT.